The TCR beta chain under discussion was sequenced for a study of blood T cell repertoires in COVID-19. CDR3 length: 16 amino acids. From germline, CDR1 is MNHEY and CDR2 SVGAGI. V shed 0 bases and J 0 bases; nucleotides not matched to a gene: 2. Authors' data handling: Reference gene primer amplification gave estimated nucleated cell counts. Clones were sequenced by immunoSEQ multiplex PCR, and TCRdb holds only the in-frame ones, with some missing. For V, J and clone size, that table is used; D and trimming come from the DNA. The sample carries 100,000 to 150,000 clones, about 81% recorded once. This TCR was recovered from a woman aged 45-65 years with acute or convalescent COVID-19. The chain couples TRBV6-5 to TRBJ2-7, with 10 bases that match TRBD2. The sample was peripheral blood. The CDR3 sequence: CASSYSSGRASYEQYF. The DNA for the CDR3 is TGTGCCAGCAGTTACTCGAGCGGGAGGGCCTCCTACGAGCAGTACTTC.